The next 13 T cell receptor beta chains were all read from a single sample in a study of molecular identifiers for immune sequencing clone quantification. TCRdb independently ran MiXCR on the PCR reads; one entry per CDR3 protein. The sample comprises about half a million distinct CDR3 sequences, about a quarter of which are singletons, and approximately 0.8% rests with the top ten. Sequencing used naive CD8+ T cells from blood, with Jurkat cell RNA spiked in. Indicated subset: FACS-sorted CD8+CD4-CCR7+CD45RA+ naive T cells. All receptors come from a human donor in good health. Some libraries in this study had Jurkat cell RNA spiked in.

This clonotype appeared many times. This chain uses TRBV12-3 or TRBV12-4 with TRBJ1-6, with 8 nucleotides matching TRBD1. J lost 7 bases, V lost 6 bases, and 5 bases had no gene match. The CDR3 loop spans 14 amino acids. CDR3 in amino acids: CASRDRGWNSPLHF. The CDR3 DNA reads TGTGCCAGCAGAGACAGGGGTTGGAATTCACCCCTCCACTTT.

This clonotype was observed at least ten times. The genes are TRBV24-1 and TRBJ1-1; the D gene is possibly TRBD1 (6 bases). Germline CDR1 is KGHDR and CDR2 is SFDVKD. CDR3 length: 13 residues. V was shortened by 4 bases and J by 8 bases, with 13 bases between the two germline ends. As DNA, the CDR3 is TGTGCCACCAGTGACTCTGAGACAGGAGAAGCTTTCTTT. Encoded protein: CATSDSETGEAFF.

This clonotype was detected once. Compared with germline, one end of the junction differs, possibly owing to a read error. The CDR3 bases are TGTGCCAGCAGCCCAGGGGGCCGGCTTGTCGAGGCCCAGTGCTTC. Encoded protein: CASSPGGRLVEAQCF. The genes are TRBV7-6 and TRBJ2-5; 8 nucleotides line up with TRBD1. The CDR3 covers 15 residues. Looked up from germline, CDR1 is SGHVS and CDR2 is FNYEAQ.

The chain uses TRBV4-2 and TRBJ1-4; the D gene is possibly TRBD1 (5 bases). This CDR3 is 16 amino acids long. CDR1 LGHNA and CDR2 YNFKEQ come from the germline V gene. Trimming cost V 0 bases and J 8 bases, with 16 bases left between them. CDR3 in amino acids: CASSQDSGTLEEKLFF. As DNA, the CDR3 is TGTGCCAGCAGCCAAGATTCTGGGACCCTTGAGGAAAAACTGTTTTTT.

Regarding this clonotype: One junction end disagrees with the germline gene, perhaps due to a read error. The V gene is TRBV5-6, the J gene TRBJ2-3, with a possible D match to TRBD2 (5 bases). Per the germline V gene, CDR1 is SGHDT and CDR2 is YYEEEE. This CDR3 is 12 amino acids long. The CDR3: CASSWTPDTRYF. The CDR3 coding sequence is TGTGCCAGCAGCTGGACTCCAGATACGCGGTATTTT.

On this clonotype itself: A single base separates this from a much larger clone, so it may be a read error. The gene calls are TRBV14 and TRBJ2-5; D uncertain. CDR1 and CDR2 from the germline V gene are SGHDN and FVKESK. The CDR3 loop spans 15 amino acids. CDR3 DNA: TGTGCCAGCAGTCAAGAAACAACGTACCAAGAGCCCCAGTACTTC. This translates into CASSQETTYQEPQYF.

This clonotype has ten or more counts. The CDR3 region is CSARDTTRPEAFF. The CDR3 DNA sequence: TGCAGTGCTAGAGATACGACGCGGCCCGAAGCTTTCTTT. J is TRBJ1-1 and V is TRBV20-1; D uncertain. CDR1 DFQATT and CDR2 SNEGSKA come from the germline V gene (reference sequence). The CDR3 spans 13 residues. Between the trimmed V and J ends, which lost 0 bases and 8 bases, there was a span of 13 bases.

This clonotype was seen a handful of times. The chain recombines TRBV25-1 with TRBJ2-1; tentative D call: TRBD2 (6 bases). Deletions cut 7 bases from V and 9 bases from J, with 28 bases between. The CDR3 loop spans 17 amino acids. Germline CDR1 reads MGHDK; CDR2 reads SYGVNS. This chain's CDR3 is CASTPQWAPPFGGEQFF. The CDR3 DNA follows: TGTGCCAGCACCCCGCAGTGGGCCCCTCCGTTCGGGGGTGAGCAGTTCTTC.

This clonotype was observed a few times. At one end the junction does not follow the germline gene, possibly because of a read error. The J gene is TRBJ2-2, the V gene TRBV5-1, with TRBD1 matching 7 bases. The length of the CDR3 is 17 residues. Per the germline V gene, CDR1 is SGHRS and CDR2 is YFSETQ. CDR3 bases: TGCGCCAGCAGCTACACGACAGGGTCCCGACTCACCGGGGAGTTGTTTTTT. As protein: CASSYTTGSRLTGELFF.

This clonotype was seen at least ten times. The chain combines TRBV12-3 or TRBV12-4 with TRBJ2-3; maybe TRBD1 (7 bases). CDR3 length: 16 amino acids. The V and J ends lost 6 bases and 0 bases respectively, with 16 bases between them. The CDR3 here is CASSHPRGESTDTQYF. The CDR3 DNA is TGTGCCAGCAGCCACCCCAGGGGGGAGAGCACAGATACGCAGTATTTT.

This clonotype was seen repeatedly, ten times or more. The chain carries TRBV12-3 or TRBV12-4 and TRBJ1-5, with TRBD1 as a possible D gene (6 bases). V shed 5 bases and J shed 1 base, with 6 bases lying between them. This CDR3 contains 13 residues. The CDR3 is CASSTGSNQPQHF. Written as DNA, the CDR3 is TGTGCCAGCAGTACAGGGAGCAATCAGCCCCAGCATTTT.

Turning to this clonotype: It may be a read error: a sequence one base away is much more abundant. Because it lacks the conserved phenylalanine or tryptophan at the end, this CDR3 is likely a read error. This chain joins TRBV7-9 and TRBJ2-7; D is possibly TRBD1 or TRBD2 (6 bases each). Germline V lookup: CDR1 SEHNR, CDR2 FQNEAQ (reference sequence). The CDR3 consists of 13 residues. V gave up 5 bases and J gave up 3 bases, with 11 bases separating them. As DNA, the CDR3 is TGTGCCAGCAGCCATAAGGGGGGCTACGAGCAGTACTCC. Protein product: CASSHKGGYEQYS.

In its sample, this clonotype was seen many times. The chain joins TRBV6-5 to TRBJ2-3; D is ambiguous. Germline assignment: CDR1 MNHEY and CDR2 SVGAGI. The V end lost 8 bases, the J end lost 6 bases, and 9 bases lay between the germline ends. There are 11 residues in the CDR3. CDR3: CASGTLDTQYF. Here the CDR3 DNA reads TGTGCCAGCGGCACCCTCGATACGCAGTATTTT.